These 17 T cell receptor beta chains share one sample of origin, sequenced in a study of T-cell reconstitution after alpha-beta-depleted transplantation in children. Molecular barcoding with unique molecular identifiers was used for the TCRbeta library. TCRdb ran MiXCR on the PCR reads and lists one entry per CDR3 protein. The sample lists roughly 310,000 distinct CDR3 sequences; approximately 20% were seen once. The sample was PBMCs, mostly from graft donor cells, taken 180 days after TCRalphabeta/CD19-depleted stem cell transplant. These TCRs come from a male patient under 18 who had a stem cell transplant for acute lymphoblastic leukemia, so the T cells may come from the graft donor.

Ten or more counts support this clonotype. The V call is TRBV27, the J call TRBJ1-5, with D possibly matching TRBD1 (5 bases). The V end lost 5 bases, the J end lost 6 bases, and 8 bases lay between the germline ends. Germline CDR1 reads MNHEY; CDR2 reads SMNVEV (reference sequence). The length of the CDR3 is 12 residues. Here the CDR3 reads CASSTGGQPQHF. The CDR3 region has the DNA TGTGCCAGCAGTACAGGAGGTCAGCCCCAGCATTTT.

The sample holds one count of this clonotype. This chain links TRBV12-3 or TRBV12-4 with TRBJ1-1; D is ambiguous. The V gene lost 10 bases and the J gene lost 6 bases, with 15 bases spanning the gap. This CDR3 has 12 residues. CDR3 DNA: TGTGCCAACAATCCCCGCGAGTCTGAAGCTTTCTTT. It translates to CANNPRESEAFF.

The table lists this clonotype with many counts. The V call is TRBV12-3 or TRBV12-4, the J call TRBJ2-3; D unresolved. The CDR3 has 13 residues. V dropped 1 base and J dropped 4 bases, with 6 bases sitting between them. CDR3 in amino acids: CASSLGTSDTQYF. DNA of the CDR3: TGTGCCAGCAGTTTAGGGACGTCAGATACGCAGTATTTT.

The V and J genes are TRBV15 and TRBJ2-7, with D perhaps matching TRBD2 (5 bases). In germline, CDR1 is LNHNV, CDR2 YYDKDF (reference sequence). This CDR3 has 15 residues. The germline V and J ends were trimmed by 5 bases and 2 bases, with 16 bases remaining between them. The CDR3 is CATSGPGKAPYEQYF. The CDR3 nucleotides read TGTGCCACCAGCGGGCCCGGGAAAGCACCCTACGAGCAGTACTTC.

Ten or more counts support this clonotype. This chain links TRBV5-6 with TRBJ2-3; D ambiguous. Germline V gene data show CDR1 as SGHDT and CDR2 as YYEEEE. The CDR3 sequence is 11 residues long. The V gene lost 1 base and the J gene lost 4 bases, with 1 base spanning the gap. In nucleotides, the CDR3 is TGTGCCAGCAGCTTGTCAGATACGCAGTATTTT. Translation gives CASSLSDTQYF.

This chain connects TRBV12-3 or TRBV12-4 to TRBJ1-6, with D unclear. The CDR3 has 13 residues. V dropped 6 bases and J dropped 9 bases, with 12 bases sitting between them. The CDR3 loop is CASSPSGGSPLHF. In DNA, the CDR3 is TGTGCCAGCAGCCCTAGTGGCGGTTCACCCCTCCACTTT.

This clonotype was counted a few times. The rearrangement joins TRBV20-1 to TRBJ1-1; D might be TRBD1 (5 bases). Deletions cut 3 bases from V and 0 bases from J, with 8 bases between. Looked up from germline, CDR1 is DFQATT and CDR2 is SNEGSKA (reference sequence). The CDR3 covers 13 residues. DNA of the CDR3: TGCAGTGCTAGTCGGGGCCTGAACACTGAAGCTTTCTTT. Encoded protein: CSASRGLNTEAFF.

This chain uses TRBV10-3 with TRBJ2-1; TRBD2 agrees at 14 bases. The CDR3 contains 15 residues. V shed 3 bases and J 7 bases; nucleotides not matched to a gene: 2. Looked up from germline, CDR1 is ENHRY and CDR2 is SYGVKD. The CDR3 here is CAISDGTSGSNEQFF. The CDR3 DNA reads as TGTGCCATCAGTGACGGGACTAGCGGGAGTAATGAGCAGTTCTTC.

The V gene is TRBV4-3, the J gene TRBJ2-2; tentative D call: TRBD2 (6 bases). V was clipped by 4 bases and J by 4 bases, with 16 bases between them. Germline assignment: CDR1 LGHNA and CDR2 YSLEER. The CDR3 length is 16 residues. CDR3 loop: CASSLLARGSTGELFF. The CDR3, as DNA: TGCGCCAGCAGCCTCCTTGCCCGGGGGAGCACCGGGGAGCTGTTTTTT.

The chain couples TRBV9 to TRBJ2-3; 8 nucleotides line up with TRBD2. CDR1 and CDR2 (germline): SGDLS, YYNGEE. V lost 4 bases to trimming and J lost 0 bases; unmatched junction nucleotides: 10. CDR3 length equals 17 residues. The CDR3 reads CASSPGIAGYSTDTQYF. CDR3 in DNA: TGTGCCAGCAGCCCCGGAATAGCGGGGTATAGCACAGATACGCAGTATTTT.

This chain joins TRBV5-1 and TRBJ2-1, with D hard to call. Germline CDR1 and CDR2: SGHRS and YFSETQ. The V and J ends lost 0 bases and 12 bases respectively, with 7 bases between them. The CDR3 is made up of 11 amino acids. The CDR3: CASSLGALQFF. CDR3 coding DNA: TGCGCCAGCAGCTTGGGGGCGCTGCAGTTCTTC.

CDR3 region: CASSDGGGRYEQYF. CDR3 nucleotides: TGTGCCAGCAGTGACGGGGGAGGGAGATACGAGCAGTACTTC. The chain is built from TRBV2 and TRBJ2-7; 7 bases line up with TRBD2. Losses at the gene ends were 3 bases for V and 4 bases for J; bases not matched to a gene: 6. The length of the CDR3 is 14 residues. Germline CDR1 reads SNHLY; CDR2 reads FYNNEI.

V usage is TRBV3-1 and J usage is TRBJ2-1; the match to TRBD2 covers 7 bases. Germline V CDR1 and CDR2: LGHDT, YNNKEL (reference sequence). The junction had 11 bases not matched to a gene; V was cut back by 5 bases and J by 7 bases. The length of the CDR3 is 15 residues. CDR3 DNA: TGTGCCAGCAGCTTACGACCGGGACTACCAAATGAGCAGTTCTTC. This encodes CASSLRPGLPNEQFF.

The sample holds a few counts of this clonotype. J is TRBJ2-1 and V is TRBV18, with TRBD2 identical over 13 bases. J was trimmed by 3 bases and V by 4 bases; bases with no gene match: 3. This CDR3 is built from 16 residues. Germline V gene sequence: CDR1 KGHSH, CDR2 LQKENI. In DNA, the CDR3 is TGTGCCAGCTCACAACTAGCGGGAGGGTTCTACAATGAGCAGTTCTTC. Translated, it gives CASSQLAGGFYNEQFF.

The rearrangement uses TRBV5-5 and TRBJ2-7; 9 bases agree with TRBD2. This CDR3 contains 15 residues. After removal of 3 bases from V and 6 bases from J, the junction contained 10 bases not matched to a gene. The germline V gene encodes CDR1 SGHKS and CDR2 YYEKEE (reference sequence). Here the CDR3 reads CASSSGLAGVSEQYF. In DNA, the CDR3 is TGTGCCAGCAGCTCTGGATTAGCGGGAGTGTCCGAGCAGTACTTC.

V is TRBV5-1 and J is TRBJ1-1, with D unresolved. The CDR3 loop spans 15 amino acids. Germline V lookup: CDR1 SGHRS, CDR2 YFSETQ. V was cut by 4 bases and J by 0 bases, with 13 bases left in between. CDR3 sequence reads: CASSHTQELNTEAFF. In DNA, the CDR3 is TGCGCCAGCAGCCACACCCAAGAACTGAACACTGAAGCTTTCTTT.

V and J are TRBV27 and TRBJ2-1; D ambiguous. V lost 5 bases and J 5 bases, leaving 16 bases between the germline ends. This CDR3 is 15 amino acids long. CDR1 MNHEY and CDR2 SMNVEV come from the germline V gene (reference sequence). The CDR3 region is CASSRNLPGHNEQFF. The CDR3 nucleotides read TGTGCCAGCAGTCGAAATCTTCCGGGCCACAATGAGCAGTTCTTC.